A single sample gave rise to the 13 T cell receptor beta chains below, sequenced in a study of blood T cell repertoires in COVID-19. Sequencing used immunoSEQ multiplex PCR; TCRdb keeps in-frame clones, though not all of them. This sample yields approximately 90,000 clones, of which about 85% are seen a single time; around 11% belongs to the top ten. Material: peripheral blood. The origin of the receptors is a human donor in a cohort sampled during active COVID-19.

This chain links TRBV7-2 with TRBJ2-6, with 7 bases matching TRBD1. The V and J ends lost 10 bases and 3 bases, in that order; junction bases with no gene match: 15. Germline V gene lookup returns CDR1 SGHTA and CDR2 FQGNSA. The CDR3 length is 17 residues. For the CDR3, the DNA is TGTGCCATGCAGACAGGGTTTGAGCGAGGTGGGGCCAACGTCCTGACTTTC. Translating it yields CAMQTGFERGGANVLTF.

This clone occurred once. This chain connects TRBV5-1 to TRBJ1-1; a weak D match, TRBD1 (5 bases). Trimming pared 6 bases from V and 2 bases from J, leaving 11 bases between. This CDR3 has 13 amino acids. Germline V CDR1 and CDR2: SGHRS, YFSETQ. In DNA, the CDR3 is TGCGCCAGCACCCACGGGGGAAACACTGAAGCTTTCTTT. It codes for CASTHGGNTEAFF.

The chain carries TRBV6-5 and TRBJ2-7, with D unresolved. Trimming stripped 8 bases from V and 4 bases from J, with 6 bases between. Looked up from germline, CDR1 is MNHEY and CDR2 is SVGAGI. The CDR3 loop spans 10 amino acids. CDR3: CASELYEQYF. The CDR3 bases are TGTGCCAGCGAGCTGTACGAGCAGTACTTC.

This clone has only a few counts. The V gene is TRBV7-9, the J gene TRBJ1-6; D not resolved. Deletions cut 1 base from V and 7 bases from J, with 11 bases between. CDR1 and CDR2 (germline): SEHNR, FQNEAQ (reference sequence). This CDR3 spans 15 amino acids. In nucleotides, the CDR3 is TGTGCCAGCAGCTTAGTAGCGGCGATAAATTCACCCCTCCACTTT. Protein: CASSLVAAINSPLHF. Looking up the rest from reference TRBV7-9 and TRBJ1-6 gives the full variable domain: DTGVSQNPRHKITKRGQNVTFRCDPISEHNRLYWYRQTLGQGPEFLTYFQNEAQLEKSRLLSDRFSAERPKGSFSTLEIQRTEQGDSAMYLCASSLVAAINSPLHFGNGTRLTVT.

This chain connects TRBV27 to TRBJ2-3; 7 nucleotides align to TRBD2. Germline V gene sequence: CDR1 MNHEY, CDR2 SMNVEV (reference sequence). V shed 4 bases and J 1 base; nucleotides not matched to a gene: 5. CDR3 length equals 15 residues. CDR3 in amino acids: CASSSWRERTDTQYF. For the CDR3, the DNA is TGTGCCAGCAGTTCTTGGCGGGAGCGCACAGATACGCAGTATTTT.

V is TRBV6-2 or TRBV6-3 and J is TRBJ1-5; tentative D call: TRBD1 (6 bases). V was pared by 2 bases and J by 0 bases, with 11 bases between. The CDR3 is made up of 16 amino acids. Per germline, CDR1 MNHEY and CDR2 SVGEGT. The CDR3 here is CASSYPRGYSNQPQHF. The CDR3 DNA is TGTGCCAGCAGTTACCCCAGGGGATATAGCAATCAGCCCCAGCATTTT.

V and J are TRBV25-1 and TRBJ2-1; 9 bases fit TRBD1. Germline CDR1 reads MGHDK; CDR2 reads SYGVNS. This CDR3 region has 14 residues. V was pared by 4 bases and J by 7 bases, with 5 bases of the junction left unmatched. The CDR3 region is CASSGTGVRNEQFF. The CDR3 DNA sequence: TGTGCCAGCAGTGGGACAGGGGTCCGAAATGAGCAGTTCTTC.

This clone came up many times. The rearrangement links TRBV30 to TRBJ2-2, with 13 bases that match TRBD2. From germline, CDR1 is GTSNPN and CDR2 SVGIG (reference sequence). The CDR3 spans 15 residues. The trim removed 5 bases at V and 5 bases at J, leaving 5 bases unmatched. The CDR3 DNA follows: TGTGCCTGGCTCCCGGGACTAGCGGGAACCGGGGAGCTGTTTTTT. This sequence encodes CAWLPGLAGTGELFF.

The chain combines TRBV19 with TRBJ1-1, with D perhaps matching TRBD1 (5 bases). Trimming took off 1 base at V and 10 bases at J, with 7 bases between the two ends. CDR3 length equals 11 residues. The germline gives CDR1 LNHDA, CDR2 SQIVND (reference sequence). CDR3 in DNA: TGTGCCAGTAGTATAGGTACAGGAGCTTTCTTT. Translating it yields CASSIGTGAFF.

The rearrangement uses TRBV4-1 and TRBJ2-3, with D perhaps matching TRBD1 (6 bases). The length of the CDR3 is 18 residues. CDR1 MGHRA and CDR2 YSYEKL come from the germline V gene. Trimming stripped 6 bases from V and 3 bases from J, with 25 bases between. The chain's CDR3 is CASRTFPYPGAFTDTQYF. The CDR3 bases are TGCGCCAGCAGGACCTTCCCCTATCCAGGGGCCTTTACAGATACGCAGTATTTT.

The chain has TRBV10-3 and TRBJ1-2; 8 nucleotides match TRBD1. The junction had 6 bases not matched to a gene; V was cut back by 2 bases and J by 7 bases. Per germline, CDR1 ENHRY and CDR2 SYGVKD. The CDR3 has 14 amino acids. CDR3 in amino acids: CAISEGQGVAGYTF. The CDR3 DNA reads as TGTGCCATCAGTGAGGGACAGGGTGTTGCTGGCTACACCTTC.

CDR3 loop: CATSDPRGAGDTQYF. DNA for the CDR3: TGTGCCACCAGTGATCCCCGCGGGGCGGGGGATACGCAGTATTTT. The chain uses TRBV24-1 and TRBJ2-3; maybe TRBD2 (6 bases). The CDR3 is 15 residues long. V was shortened by 3 bases and J by 6 bases, with 15 bases between the two germline ends. Germline lookup yields CDR1 KGHDR and CDR2 SFDVKD.

The chain uses TRBV29-1 and TRBJ1-1, with 8 bases lining up with TRBD1. This CDR3 is 14 amino acids long. The ends lost 2 bases at V and 4 bases at J; junction bases unmatched: 6. Germline V gene sequence: CDR1 SQVTM, CDR2 ANQGSEA. The CDR3 DNA reads as TGCAGCGTTGAAAGGCAGGGGGCGACCACTGAAGCTTTCTTT. Residues: CSVERQGATTEAFF. The complete variable domain, with remaining parts taken from reference TRBV29-1 and TRBJ1-1, reads SAVISQKPSRDICQRGTSLTIQCQVDSQVTMMFWYRQQPGQSLTLIATANQGSEATYESGFVIDKFPISRPNLTFSTLTVSNMSPEDSSIYLCSVERQGATTEAFFGQGTRLTVV.